These 20 T cell receptor beta chains originate from one sample sequenced in a study of T-cell reconstitution after alpha-beta-depleted transplantation in children (dated by TCRdb to the mid-2010s). Libraries were constructed by PCR. Sequencing used an Illumina HiSeq 2500. TCR libraries were prepared with molecular barcoding, using unique molecular identifiers to normalize TCRbeta repertoire quantification. TCRdb passed the public sequencing reads through fastp at Q25 and MiXCR, retaining productive beta sequences. Merged by CDR3 protein, the rows form single entries marked with the most common genes and DNA. The sample table holds some 300,000 distinct CDR3 sequences, of which around 10% were seen once. Jointly, the top ten make up over 6% of the sample. The sample's treatment or condition, from its label and the paper: allogeneic hematopoietic cell transplantation with graft depleted of TCRalphabeta T cells and CD19 B cells.

Specimen: PBMCs, collected before TCRalphabeta/CD19-depleted stem cell transplant. These TCRs come from a boy in the first two years of life with acute myeloid leukemia, due to receive a stem cell transplant.

Ten or more counts support this clonotype. The chain combines TRBV2 with TRBJ1-1; D gene unclear. V was clipped by 2 bases and J by 1 base, with 20 bases between them. The CDR3 extends over 18 amino acids. The germline V gene has CDR1 SNHLY and CDR2 FYNNEI. This chain's CDR3 is CASSEWRAAVSRNTEAFF. The DNA of the CDR3 is TGTGCCAGCAGTGAATGGAGGGCAGCCGTCTCTAGGAACACTGAAGCTTTCTTT.

The chain combines TRBV12-3 or TRBV12-4 with TRBJ2-1; TRBD1 matches at 8 bases. V was clipped by 3 bases and J by 5 bases; unmatched bases: 6. The length of the CDR3 is 15 residues. This CDR3 is CASSLVRGRHNEQFF. CDR3 bases: TGTGCCAGCAGTTTGGTCAGGGGGCGTCACAATGAGCAGTTCTTC.

This clonotype was recorded at least ten times. DNA of the CDR3: TGCAGCGTACGGGGGACAGCAGAGACCCAGTACTTC. It encodes CSVRGTAETQYF. This chain uses TRBV29-1 with TRBJ2-5; possibly TRBD1 for D (7 bases). Germline V CDR1 and CDR2: SQVTM, ANQGSEA. The CDR3 spans 12 residues. Trimming left V 6 bases short and J 4 bases short, with 12 bases between.

This clonotype showed up many times. This sequence joins TRBV2 and TRBJ1-1; no clear D. CDR3 length: 12 amino acids. V was shortened by 3 bases and J by 3 bases, with 5 bases between the two germline ends. Germline V gene lookup returns CDR1 SNHLY and CDR2 FYNNEI. The CDR3 is CASSDWDTEAFF. DNA for the CDR3: TGTGCCAGCAGTGATTGGGACACTGAAGCTTTCTTT. The full variable domain, its missing parts supplied by reference TRBV2 and TRBJ1-1, is EPEVTQTPSHQVTQMGQEVILRCVPISNHLYFYWYRQILGQKVEFLVSFYNNEISEKSEIFDDQFSVERPDGSNFTLKIRSTKLEDSAMYFCASSDWDTEAFFGQGTRLTVV.

As concerns this clonotype: The CDR3 carries no conserved terminal phenylalanine or tryptophan, so it likely arises from a read error. V gene TRBV6-5 combines with J gene TRBJ2-3, with TRBD2 matching over 11 bases. The CDR3 has 18 amino acids. The germline CDR1 and CDR2 sequences are MNHEY and SVGAGI. The CDR3 sequence is CASSYSISGRVLTNTQYV. In nucleotides, the CDR3 is TGTGCCAGCAGTTACTCGATTAGCGGGAGGGTGCTCACAAATACGCAGTATGTT.

This clonotype appeared many times. The chain employs TRBV12-3 or TRBV12-4 and TRBJ2-6; perhaps TRBD1 as D (6 bases). This CDR3 has 15 residues. Trimming took 4 bases from V and 2 from J, leaving 9 bases between them. The CDR3 DNA reads TGTGCCAGCAGTTCCCACAGGGCTGGGGCCAACGTCCTGACTTTC. Encoded protein: CASSSHRAGANVLTF.

The chain employs TRBV24-1 and TRBJ2-7, with a tentative D call TRBD2 (6 bases). CDR3 length equals 12 residues. Trimming took 0 bases from V and 11 from J, leaving 10 bases between them. CDR1 is KGHDR and CDR2 is SFDVKD in the germline V gene. The CDR3 region is CATSDLRGGKYF. CDR3 nucleotide sequence: TGTGCCACCAGTGATTTGCGTGGCGGGAAGTACTTC.

This clonotype was counted many times. V is TRBV12-3 or TRBV12-4 and J is TRBJ2-3; no reliable D call. V lost 6 bases and J 5 bases, leaving 9 bases between the germline ends. The CDR3 length is 12 residues. CDR3 residues: CASSPARDTQYF. CDR3 in DNA: TGTGCCAGCAGCCCCGCAAGAGATACGCAGTATTTT.

The chain recombines TRBV12-5 with TRBJ1-1; 12 bases are shared with TRBD1. CDR1 LGHNT and CDR2 FRNRAP come from the germline V gene. CDR3 length: 17 residues. J gave up 1 base and V 5 bases, and 8 bases lay outside the gene matches. CDR3: CASGVPGQGARNTEAFF. CDR3 bases: TGTGCTAGTGGTGTTCCGGGACAGGGGGCGAGGAACACTGAAGCTTTCTTT.

This clonotype was detected many times. V gene TRBV28 combines with J gene TRBJ2-2; 8 nucleotides match TRBD2. Trimming took 5 bases from V and 4 from J; bases not matched to a gene: 6. Germline V gene data show CDR1 as MDHEN and CDR2 as SYDVKM. The CDR3 runs to 15 residues. The CDR3 here is CASSQRERGTGELFF. DNA for the CDR3: TGTGCCAGCAGTCAGCGGGAGAGAGGCACCGGGGAGCTGTTTTTT.

In this sample, this clonotype turned up many times. The chain combines TRBV12-3 or TRBV12-4 with TRBJ2-1; D is ambiguous. The CDR3 loop spans 11 amino acids. V gave up 7 bases and J gave up 8 bases, with 9 bases separating them. In DNA, the CDR3 is TGTGCCAGCACCGACACTTATGAGCAGTTCTTC. It codes for CASTDTYEQFF.

The chain links TRBV4-3 to TRBJ2-1, with a weak D call TRBD2 (5 bases). The CDR3 consists of 15 residues. V lost 1 base, J lost 9 bases, and 16 bases lay in between. CDR1 is LGHNA and CDR2 is YSLEER in the germline V gene. The CDR3 nucleotides are TGCGCCAGCAGCCAAGGAGGCCTAGCATTCGGTGAGCAGTTCTTC. This gives the protein CASSQGGLAFGEQFF.

This clonotype showed up many times. V usage is TRBV29-1 and J usage is TRBJ1-1, with TRBD1 matching 8 bases. Germline lookup yields CDR1 SQVTM and CDR2 ANQGSEA. This CDR3 comprises 14 residues. The J segment lost 0 bases and the V segment lost 1 base, leaving 1 base of the junction unmatched. The CDR3 spells CSVEGTGMNTEAFF. The CDR3 bases are TGCAGCGTTGAAGGGACAGGGATGAACACTGAAGCTTTCTTT.

This clonotype was recorded a few times. The chain employs TRBV29-1 and TRBJ2-7; 7 nucleotides agree with TRBD2. V was pared by 3 bases and J by 3 bases, with 5 bases of the junction left unmatched. The CDR3 has 13 amino acids. Germline V gene sequence: CDR1 SQVTM, CDR2 ANQGSEA. CDR3 sequence: CSVEAGEDYEQYF. CDR3 in DNA: TGCAGCGTTGAGGCGGGGGAGGACTACGAGCAGTACTTC.

This clonotype appeared many times. This sequence joins TRBV10-2 and TRBJ1-1; weak D call: TRBD1 (5 bases). The V end was cut by 6 bases, the J end by 3 bases, with 11 bases between. The CDR3 has 13 amino acids. Germline CDR1 and CDR2: WSHSY and SAAADI. The CDR3 nucleotides read TGCGCCAGCAGGACCACAGGTTACACTGAAGCTTTCTTT. The encoded protein is CASRTTGYTEAFF.

This clonotype was recorded many times. V usage is TRBV9 and J usage is TRBJ2-5, with D possibly TRBD2 on 6 matching bases. V lost 4 bases, J lost 4 bases, and 11 bases lay in between. CDR1 and CDR2 (germline): SGDLS, YYNGEE. There are 13 residues in the CDR3. The CDR3 is CASSPLGGETQYF. In DNA form, the CDR3 reads TGTGCCAGCAGCCCCCTGGGAGGAGAGACCCAGTACTTC.

This clonotype showed up many times. The chain carries TRBV5-1 and TRBJ2-3; 10 bases agree with TRBD2. The CDR3 spans 18 residues. Germline CDR1 SGHRS, CDR2 YFSETQ. V was pared by 4 bases and J by 2 bases, with 13 bases of the junction left unmatched. This chain's CDR3 is CASSQEGTSALHTDTQYF. The CDR3 DNA reads TGCGCCAGCAGCCAGGAAGGGACTAGCGCATTGCACACAGATACGCAGTATTTT.

The chain couples TRBV20-1 to TRBJ2-3, with no clear D. Deletions cut 5 bases from V and 4 bases from J, with 16 bases between. CDR3 size: 14 residues. CDR1 is DFQATT, CDR2 SNEGSKA, per germline (reference sequence). DNA for the CDR3: TGCAGTGCTCCCATGGGAAAGCCCGCAGATACGCAGTATTTT. Protein product: CSAPMGKPADTQYF.

This clonotype was observed many times. The chain has TRBV20-1 and TRBJ2-3; 12 bases agree with TRBD2. The CDR3 consists of 15 residues. The germline V gene encodes CDR1 DFQATT and CDR2 SNEGSKA (reference sequence). V lost 0 bases and J lost 5; bases outside the gene matches: 3. CDR3 coding DNA: TGCAGTGCTAGAGACCCGGGACTAGCGGGAGATACGCAGTATTTT. Its protein product is CSARDPGLAGDTQYF.

This chain uses TRBV12-3 or TRBV12-4 with TRBJ2-5; D may match TRBD1 or TRBD2 (6 bases each). This CDR3 is built from 16 residues. Trimming pared 2 bases from V and 0 bases from J, leaving 13 bases between. CDR3 sequence reads: CASSLNGGRYQETQYF. The DNA of the CDR3 is TGTGCCAGCAGTTTAAACGGGGGCCGGTACCAAGAGACCCAGTACTTC.